This T cell receptor (beta chain) was captured by sequencing in a study of PD-1 blockade in classical Hodgkin lymphoma. Study details: Patients were infused with nivolumab 3 mg/kg every 2 weeks. Overall study findings and caveats: It was reported that newly diagnosed patients had less baseline TCR diversity than healthy donors. There was a significant rise in CD4+ TCR diversity by C4D1, with no such rise for CD8+.

Some clones are missing from TCRdb's copy, which holds only in-frame ones; the method was immunoSEQ multiplex PCR. This table has about 47,000 clones, about 80% appearing once. Time point: cycle 4 day 1 (C4D1), after five to seven weeks of nivolumab. Each patient's relapse followed autologous stem cell transplantation, and brentuximab vedotin exposure varied. This clone has more than one count but fewer than ten. The antigen is not known. There are 13 residues in the CDR3. The germline V and J ends were trimmed by 3 bases and 9 bases, with 12 bases remaining between them. Per the germline V gene, CDR1 is LNHDA and CDR2 is SQIVND (reference sequence).

The sequence was collected from a human donor with classical Hodgkin lymphoma. The chain recombines TRBV19 with TRBJ2-1; D remains ambiguous. Source: peripheral blood mononuclear cells (PBMCs), taken before the fourth cycle of nivolumab. CDR3 sequence: CASSIWSVGEQFF. DNA for the CDR3: TGTGCCAGTAGTATTTGGTCGGTAGGTGAGCAGTTCTTC.